The T cell receptor (beta chain) described here comes from a study of blood T cell repertoires in COVID-19. Background on the study: From the United States, Italy and Spain came samples of acute and convalescent COVID-19. PBMCs, B-cell-depleted T cells, or T cells provided the cDNA or gDNA that made up the material.

Per the original data handling: Nucleated cell number was recorded as an estimate derived from reference gene primer amplification. Measured with immunoSEQ multiplex PCR; TCRdb has only the in-frame clones, and not every one. Clonal size and the V and J genes are those of that table, whereas D and trimming came from the DNA. This table holds 300,000 or so clones, 91% found once. This CDR3 region has 15 residues. V shed 3 bases, J shed 0 bases, and the junction held 3 bases outside the gene matches. Germline V CDR1 and CDR2: LGHDT, YNNKEL (reference sequence). Material: peripheral blood. This rearrangement joins TRBV3-1 (or the pseudogene TRBV3-2) to TRBJ2-7; 9 nucleotides line up with TRBD2. The source is a woman in her 30s with COVID-19, enrolled during active disease. In DNA, the CDR3 is TGTGCCAGCAGCCAGACTAGCGGCCCCTCCTACGAGCAGTACTTC. The encoded protein is CASSQTSGPSYEQYF.